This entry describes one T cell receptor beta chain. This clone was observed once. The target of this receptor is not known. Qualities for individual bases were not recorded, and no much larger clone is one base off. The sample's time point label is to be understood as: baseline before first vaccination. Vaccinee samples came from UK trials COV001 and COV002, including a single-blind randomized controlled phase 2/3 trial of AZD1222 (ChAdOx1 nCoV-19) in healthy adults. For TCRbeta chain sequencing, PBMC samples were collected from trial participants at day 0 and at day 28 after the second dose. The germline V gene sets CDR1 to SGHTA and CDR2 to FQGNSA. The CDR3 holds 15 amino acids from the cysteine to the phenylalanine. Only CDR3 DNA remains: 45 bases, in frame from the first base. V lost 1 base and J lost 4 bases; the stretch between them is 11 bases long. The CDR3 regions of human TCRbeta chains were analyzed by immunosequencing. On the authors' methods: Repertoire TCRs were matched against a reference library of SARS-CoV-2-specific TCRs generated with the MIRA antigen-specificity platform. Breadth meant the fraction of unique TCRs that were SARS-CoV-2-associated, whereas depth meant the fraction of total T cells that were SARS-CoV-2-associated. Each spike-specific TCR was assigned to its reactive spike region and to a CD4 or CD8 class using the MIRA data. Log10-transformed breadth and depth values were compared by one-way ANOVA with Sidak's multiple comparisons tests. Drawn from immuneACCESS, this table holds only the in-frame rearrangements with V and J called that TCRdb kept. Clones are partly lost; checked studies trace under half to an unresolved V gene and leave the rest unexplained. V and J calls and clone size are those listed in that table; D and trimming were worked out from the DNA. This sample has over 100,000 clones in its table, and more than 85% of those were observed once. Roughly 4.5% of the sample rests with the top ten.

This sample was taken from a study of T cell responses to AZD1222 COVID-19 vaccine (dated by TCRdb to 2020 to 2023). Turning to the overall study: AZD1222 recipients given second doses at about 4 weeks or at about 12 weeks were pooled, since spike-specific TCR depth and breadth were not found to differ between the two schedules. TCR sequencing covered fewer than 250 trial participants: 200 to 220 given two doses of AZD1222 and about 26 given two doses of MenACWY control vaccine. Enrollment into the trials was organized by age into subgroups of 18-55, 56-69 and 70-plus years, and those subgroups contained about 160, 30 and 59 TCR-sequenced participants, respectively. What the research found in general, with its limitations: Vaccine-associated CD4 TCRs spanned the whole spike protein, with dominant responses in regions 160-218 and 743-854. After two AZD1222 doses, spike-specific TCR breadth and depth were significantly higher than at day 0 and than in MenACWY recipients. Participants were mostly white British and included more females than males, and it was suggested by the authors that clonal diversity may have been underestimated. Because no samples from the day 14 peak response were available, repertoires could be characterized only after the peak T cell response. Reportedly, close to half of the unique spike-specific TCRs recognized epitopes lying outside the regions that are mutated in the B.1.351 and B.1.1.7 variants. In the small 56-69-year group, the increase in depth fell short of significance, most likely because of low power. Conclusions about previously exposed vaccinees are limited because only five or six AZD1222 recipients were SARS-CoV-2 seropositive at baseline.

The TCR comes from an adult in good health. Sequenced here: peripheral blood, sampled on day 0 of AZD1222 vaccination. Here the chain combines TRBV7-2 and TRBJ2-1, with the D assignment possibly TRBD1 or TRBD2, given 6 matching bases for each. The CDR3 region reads CASSLGGARYNEQFF. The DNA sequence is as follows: TGTGCCAGCAGCTTAGGGGGGGCGCGATACAATGAGCAGTTCTTC.